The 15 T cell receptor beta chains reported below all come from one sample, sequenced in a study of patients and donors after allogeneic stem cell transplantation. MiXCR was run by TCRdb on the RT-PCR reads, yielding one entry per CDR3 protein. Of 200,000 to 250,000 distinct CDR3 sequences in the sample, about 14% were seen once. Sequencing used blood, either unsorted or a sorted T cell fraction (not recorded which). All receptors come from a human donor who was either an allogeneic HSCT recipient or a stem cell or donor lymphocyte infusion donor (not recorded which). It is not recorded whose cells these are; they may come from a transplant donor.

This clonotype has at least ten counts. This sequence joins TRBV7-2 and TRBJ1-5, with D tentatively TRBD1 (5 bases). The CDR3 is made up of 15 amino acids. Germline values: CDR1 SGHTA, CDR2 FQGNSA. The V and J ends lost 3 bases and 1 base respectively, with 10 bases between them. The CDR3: CASSLGGGSNQPQHF. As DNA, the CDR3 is TGTGCCAGCAGCTTGGGGGGAGGAAGCAATCAGCCCCAGCATTTT.

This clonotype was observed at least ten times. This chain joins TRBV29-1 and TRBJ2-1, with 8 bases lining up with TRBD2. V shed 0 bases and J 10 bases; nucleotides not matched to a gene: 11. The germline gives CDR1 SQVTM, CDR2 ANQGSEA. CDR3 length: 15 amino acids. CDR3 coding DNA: TGCAGCGTTGAAGAGAGAGGCAGTAGCGGGGCAGAGCAGTTCTTC. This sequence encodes CSVEERGSSGAEQFF.

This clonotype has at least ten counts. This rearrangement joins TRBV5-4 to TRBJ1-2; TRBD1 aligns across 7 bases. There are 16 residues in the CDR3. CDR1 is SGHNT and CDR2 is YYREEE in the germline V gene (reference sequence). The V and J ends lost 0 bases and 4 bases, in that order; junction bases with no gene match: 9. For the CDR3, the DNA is TGTGCCAGCAGCTTGGTAGCAGGGGGTACCCTCTATGGCTACACCTTC. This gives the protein CASSLVAGGTLYGYTF.

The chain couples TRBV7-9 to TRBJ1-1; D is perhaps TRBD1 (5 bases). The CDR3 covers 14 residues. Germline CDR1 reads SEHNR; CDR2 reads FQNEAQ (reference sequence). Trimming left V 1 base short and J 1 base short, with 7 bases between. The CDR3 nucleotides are TGTGCCAGCAGCTTAGAGAGGGGGAACACTGAAGCTTTCTTT. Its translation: CASSLERGNTEAFF. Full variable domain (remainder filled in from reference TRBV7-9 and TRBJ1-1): DTGVSQNPRHKITKRGQNVTFRCDPISEHNRLYWYRQTLGQGPEFLTYFQNEAQLEKSRLLSDRFSAERPKGSFSTLEIQRTEQGDSAMYLCASSLERGNTEAFFGQGTRLTVV.

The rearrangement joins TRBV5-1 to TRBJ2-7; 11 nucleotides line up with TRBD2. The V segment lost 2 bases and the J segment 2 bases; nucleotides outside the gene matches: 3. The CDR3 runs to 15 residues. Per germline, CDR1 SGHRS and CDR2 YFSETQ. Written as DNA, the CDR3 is TGCGCCAGCAGCTTCGGGACTAGCGGAACCTACGAGCAGTACTTC. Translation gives CASSFGTSGTYEQYF.

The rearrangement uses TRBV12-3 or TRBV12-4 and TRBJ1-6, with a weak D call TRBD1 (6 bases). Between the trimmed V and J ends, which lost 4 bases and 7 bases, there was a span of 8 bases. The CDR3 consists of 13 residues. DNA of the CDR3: TGTGCCAGCAGTTCGGACAGCAATTCACCCCTCCACTTT. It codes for CASSSDSNSPLHF.

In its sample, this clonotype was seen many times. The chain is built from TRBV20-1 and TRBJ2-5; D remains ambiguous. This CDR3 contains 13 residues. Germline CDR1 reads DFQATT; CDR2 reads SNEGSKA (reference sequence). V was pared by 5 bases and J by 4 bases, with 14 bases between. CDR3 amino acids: CSAQGRVGETQYF. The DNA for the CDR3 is TGCAGTGCTCAAGGACGGGTGGGAGAGACCCAGTACTTC.

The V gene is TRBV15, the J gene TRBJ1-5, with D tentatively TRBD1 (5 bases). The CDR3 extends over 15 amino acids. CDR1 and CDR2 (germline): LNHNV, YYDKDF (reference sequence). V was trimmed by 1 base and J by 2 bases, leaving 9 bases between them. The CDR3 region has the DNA TGTGCCACCAGCAGAGGGGGCGGGGGCAATCAGCCCCAGCATTTT. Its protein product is CATSRGGGGNQPQHF. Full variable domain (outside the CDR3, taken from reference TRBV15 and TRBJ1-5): DAMVIQNPRYQVTQFGKPVTLSCSQTLNHNVMYWYQQKSSQAPKLLFHYYDKDFNNEADTPDNFQSRRPNTSFCFLDIRSPGLGDTAMYLCATSRGGGGNQPQHFGDGTRLSIL.

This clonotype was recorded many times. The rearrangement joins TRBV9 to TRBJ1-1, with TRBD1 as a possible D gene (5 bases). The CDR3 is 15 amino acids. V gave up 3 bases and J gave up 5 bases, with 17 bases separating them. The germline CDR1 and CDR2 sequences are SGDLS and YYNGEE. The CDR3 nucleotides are TGTGCCAGCAGCGCCGTTTTGGTGGGGGGGACTGAAGCTTTCTTT. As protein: CASSAVLVGGTEAFF.

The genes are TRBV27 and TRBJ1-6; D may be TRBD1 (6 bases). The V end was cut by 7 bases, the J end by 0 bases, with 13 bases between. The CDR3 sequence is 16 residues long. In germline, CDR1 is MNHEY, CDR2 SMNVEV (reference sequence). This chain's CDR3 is CASTTGGGSYNSPLHF. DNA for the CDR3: TGTGCCAGCACCACAGGAGGGGGCTCCTATAATTCACCCCTCCACTTT.

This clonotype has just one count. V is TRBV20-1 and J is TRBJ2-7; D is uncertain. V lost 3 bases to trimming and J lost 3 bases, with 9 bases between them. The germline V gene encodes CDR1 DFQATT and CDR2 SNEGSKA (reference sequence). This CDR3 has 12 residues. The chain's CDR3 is CSARGSFYEQYF. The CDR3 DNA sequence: TGCAGTGCTAGGGGCAGTTTCTACGAGCAGTACTTC.

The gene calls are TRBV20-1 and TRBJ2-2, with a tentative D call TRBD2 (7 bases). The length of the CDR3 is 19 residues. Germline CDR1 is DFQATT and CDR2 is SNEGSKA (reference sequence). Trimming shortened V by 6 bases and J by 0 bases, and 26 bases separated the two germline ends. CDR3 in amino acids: CSALVGGGPMVSNTGELFF. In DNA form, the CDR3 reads TGCAGTGCCTTGGTTGGGGGGGGGCCGATGGTATCGAACACCGGGGAGCTGTTTTTT.

The CDR3 sequence: CSARDATGGDYEQYF. In DNA, the CDR3 is TGCAGTGCTAGAGATGCGACAGGGGGCGATTACGAGCAGTACTTC. V gene TRBV20-1 combines with J gene TRBJ2-7, with 10 bases matching TRBD1. The CDR3 extends over 15 amino acids. The V gene's germline CDR1 is DFQATT and CDR2 SNEGSKA (reference sequence). J was trimmed by 4 bases and V by 0 bases; bases with no gene match: 6.

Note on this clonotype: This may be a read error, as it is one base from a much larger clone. CDR3 nucleotides: TGCGCCAGCAGCCAGGATCAGCGGGGGGGCGAAGATGCGCAGTATTTT. It yields the protein CASSQDQRGGEDAQYF. The J gene is TRBJ2-3, the V gene TRBV4-1; 10 nucleotides agree with TRBD2. Germline values: CDR1 MGHRA, CDR2 YSYEKL. This CDR3 contains 16 residues.

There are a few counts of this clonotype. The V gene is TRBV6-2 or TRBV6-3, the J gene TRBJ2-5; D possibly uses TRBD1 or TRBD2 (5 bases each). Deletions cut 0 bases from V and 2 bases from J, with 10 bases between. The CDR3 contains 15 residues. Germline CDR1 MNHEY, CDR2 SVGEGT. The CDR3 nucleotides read TGTGCCAGCAGTTACTCGCCGGGACCACAAGAGACCCAGTACTTC. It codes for CASSYSPGPQETQYF.